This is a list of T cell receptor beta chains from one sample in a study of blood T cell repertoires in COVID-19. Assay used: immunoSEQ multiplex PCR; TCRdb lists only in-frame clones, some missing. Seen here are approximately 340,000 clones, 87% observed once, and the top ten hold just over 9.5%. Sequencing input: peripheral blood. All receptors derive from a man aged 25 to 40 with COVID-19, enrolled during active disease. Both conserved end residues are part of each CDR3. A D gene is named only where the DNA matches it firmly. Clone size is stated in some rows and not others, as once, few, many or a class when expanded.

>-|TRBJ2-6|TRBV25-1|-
CASSGRAGERTGANVLTF
TGTGCCAGCAGTGGCAGGGCAGGGGAAAGGACTGGGGCCAACGTCCTGACTTTC
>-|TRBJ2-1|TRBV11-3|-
CASSFRSVDNEQFF
TGTGCCAGCAGCTTTCGCTCGGTTGACAATGAGCAGTTCTTC
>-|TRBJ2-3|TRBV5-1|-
CASSLLDTQYF
TGCGCCAGCAGCCTTCTAGATACGCAGTATTTT
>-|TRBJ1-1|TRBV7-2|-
CASSPQGGTEAFF
TGTGCCAGCAGCCCCCAGGGAGGCACTGAAGCTTTCTTT
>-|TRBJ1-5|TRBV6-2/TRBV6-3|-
CASSYRGSGYMDQPQHF
TGTGCCAGCAGTTACCGTGGCTCAGGGTATATGGATCAGCCCCAGCATTTT
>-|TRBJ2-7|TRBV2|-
CASPLERRVVYEQYF
TGTGCCAGCCCACTCGAACGGAGGGTCGTCTACGAGCAGTACTTC
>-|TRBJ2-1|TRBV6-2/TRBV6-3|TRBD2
CASSPSGGGYEQFF
TGTGCCAGCAGCCCCTCCGGGGGGGGCTATGAGCAGTTCTTC
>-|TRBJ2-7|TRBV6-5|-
CASSYGTGLEQYF
TGTGCCAGCAGTTACGGGACTGGCCTCGAGCAGTACTTC
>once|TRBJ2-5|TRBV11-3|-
CASSLGTNRRETQYF
TGTGCCAGCAGCTTAGGGACAAACCGCCGGGAGACCCAGTACTTC
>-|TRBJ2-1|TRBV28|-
CASSSSGNSYNEQFF
TGTGCCAGCAGTTCGTCAGGAAACTCCTACAATGAGCAGTTCTTC
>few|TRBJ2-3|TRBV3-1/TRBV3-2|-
CASSQAGEADTQYF
TGTGCCAGCAGCCAAGCGGGAGAGGCAGATACGCAGTATTTT
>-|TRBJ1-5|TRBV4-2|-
CASSQDGQPNQPQHF
TGTGCCAGCAGCCAAGATGGACAGCCCAATCAGCCCCAGCATTTT
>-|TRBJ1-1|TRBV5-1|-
CASSAGKNTEAFF
TGCGCCAGCAGCGCAGGAAAGAACACTGAAGCTTTCTTT
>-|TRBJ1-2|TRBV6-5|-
CASFDSRYGYTF
TGTGCCAGCTTCGACAGCCGCTATGGCTACACCTTC
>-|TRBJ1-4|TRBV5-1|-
CASSSRELLGEKLFF
TGCGCCAGCAGCTCAAGGGAGCTTCTGGGTGAAAAACTGTTTTTT
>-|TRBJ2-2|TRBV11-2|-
CASSYLGGIGELFF
TGTGCCAGCAGCTACTTGGGGGGAATCGGGGAGCTGTTTTTT
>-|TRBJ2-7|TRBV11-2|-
CASSPKGDSAYEQYF
TGTGCCAGCAGCCCGAAAGGGGACTCCGCCTACGAGCAGTACTTC
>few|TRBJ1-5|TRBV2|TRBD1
CASSRAGGAGQPQHF
TGTGCCAGCAGCCGAGCAGGGGGCGCGGGACAGCCCCAGCATTTT
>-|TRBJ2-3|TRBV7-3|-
CASSLIGTDTQYF
TGTGCCAGCAGCTTAATCGGCACAGATACGCAGTATTTT
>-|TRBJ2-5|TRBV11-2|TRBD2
CASSFKLAGVLRETQYF
TGTGCCAGCAGCTTTAAACTAGCGGGGGTCCTCAGAGAGACCCAGTACTTC
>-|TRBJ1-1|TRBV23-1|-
CASSQSRVHGTEAFF
TGCGCCAGCAGTCAATCGAGGGTTCACGGCACTGAAGCTTTCTTT
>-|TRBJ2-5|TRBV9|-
CASSGSLQETQYF
TGTGCCAGCAGCGGGAGCCTACAAGAGACCCAGTACTTC
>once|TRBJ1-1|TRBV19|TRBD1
CASSGDGQENTEAFF
TGTGCCAGTAGTGGGGATGGACAGGAGAACACTGAAGCTTTCTTT
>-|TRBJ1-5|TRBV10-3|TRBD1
CAISEGGQGINQPQHF
TGTGCCATCAGTGAGGGGGGACAGGGCATCAATCAGCCCCAGCATTTT
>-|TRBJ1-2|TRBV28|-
CASTGTHYGYTF
TGTGCCAGCACTGGGACACACTATGGCTACACCTTC
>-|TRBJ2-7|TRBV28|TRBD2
CASSFDLAGDPYEQYF
TGTGCCAGCAGTTTTGACCTAGCGGGAGATCCCTACGAGCAGTACTTC
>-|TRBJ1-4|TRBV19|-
CASSAPGIGEKLFF
TGTGCCAGTAGTGCTCCAGGGATTGGGGAAAAACTGTTTTTT
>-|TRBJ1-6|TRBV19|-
CASSSYIKGSSYNSPLHF
TGTGCCAGTAGTTCATACATCAAAGGGAGCTCCTATAATTCACCCCTCCACTTT
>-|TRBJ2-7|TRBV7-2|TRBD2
CASSPSGTSGYEQYF
TGTGCCAGCAGCCCCTCCGGGACTAGCGGCTACGAGCAGTACTTC
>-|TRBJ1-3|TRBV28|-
CASSLILSSGNTIYF
TGTGCCAGCAGCCTCATTCTCAGCTCTGGAAACACCATATATTTT
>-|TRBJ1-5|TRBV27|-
CASSLQGSGQPQHF
TGTGCCAGCAGTCTACAGGGATCGGGTCAGCCCCAGCATTTT
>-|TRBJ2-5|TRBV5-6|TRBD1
CASSLRQGQETQYF
TGTGCCAGCAGCCTGAGACAGGGCCAAGAGACCCAGTACTTC
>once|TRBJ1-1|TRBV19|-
CASSSRGANTEAFF
TGTGCCAGTAGTTCTCGGGGAGCCAACACTGAAGCTTTCTTT
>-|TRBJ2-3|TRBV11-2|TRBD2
CASSLGIAGANTDTQYF
TGTGCCAGCAGCTTAGGAATAGCGGGGGCCAACACAGATACGCAGTATTTT
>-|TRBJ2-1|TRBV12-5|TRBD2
CASGLVLAGGNEQFF
TGTGCTAGTGGTTTGGTACTGGCGGGGGGGAATGAGCAGTTCTTC
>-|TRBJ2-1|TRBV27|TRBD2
CASSSSLGLRVNEQFF
TGTGCCAGCAGTTCCTCCTTGGGACTACGGGTCAATGAGCAGTTCTTC
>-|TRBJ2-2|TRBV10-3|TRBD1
CAISELRGQRNTGELFF
TGTGCCATCAGTGAGTTAAGGGGACAGAGGAACACCGGGGAGCTGTTTTTT
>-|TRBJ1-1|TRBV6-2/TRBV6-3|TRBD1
CASSNRGPEANTEAFF
TGTGCCAGCAGTAACAGGGGCCCTGAGGCGAACACTGAAGCTTTCTTT
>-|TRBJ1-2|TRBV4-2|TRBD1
CASSQEGSGGWYGYTF
TGTGCCAGCAGCCAAGAGGGGTCAGGGGGCTGGTATGGCTACACCTTC
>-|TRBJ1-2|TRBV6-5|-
CASSYSAPYGYTF
TGTGCCAGCAGTTACTCGGCTCCATATGGCTACACCTTC
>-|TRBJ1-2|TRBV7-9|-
CASSEGQQGRYGYTF
TGTGCCAGCAGCGAGGGGCAACAGGGTCGGTATGGCTACACCTTC
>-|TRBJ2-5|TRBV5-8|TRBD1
CASSLKAGGRQETQYF
TGTGCCAGCAGCTTGAAGGCAGGGGGCCGACAAGAGACCCAGTACTTC
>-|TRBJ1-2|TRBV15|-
CATSRGFSGYGYTF
TGTGCCACCAGCAGAGGGTTTAGTGGCTATGGCTACACCTTC
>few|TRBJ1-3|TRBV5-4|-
CASSSNLGAGNTIYF
TGTGCCAGCAGTTCTAATCTCGGGGCTGGAAACACCATATATTTT
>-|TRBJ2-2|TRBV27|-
CASSSTTGRRRYANTGELFF
TGTGCCAGCAGTTCCACTACGGGGAGGCGTAGGTACGCGAACACCGGGGAGCTGTTTTTT
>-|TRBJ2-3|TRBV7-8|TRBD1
CASSSDREDTQYF
TGTGCCAGCAGTTCCGACAGGGAGGATACGCAGTATTTT
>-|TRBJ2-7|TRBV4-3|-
CASSPAVRGPYEQYF
TGCGCCAGCAGCCCGGCCGTCAGGGGTCCCTACGAGCAGTACTTC
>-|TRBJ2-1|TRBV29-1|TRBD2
CSVGRTSGANEQFF
TGCAGCGTAGGACGGACTAGCGGGGCCAATGAGCAGTTCTTC
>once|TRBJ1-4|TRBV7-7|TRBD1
CASSLEVAGQMNRGEKLFF
TGTGCCAGCAGCTTAGAGGTAGCGGGACAGATGAATCGAGGTGAAAAACTGTTTTTT
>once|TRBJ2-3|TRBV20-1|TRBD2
CSASWTSGGVDF
TGCAGTGCTAGTTGGACTAGCGGGGGGGTGGATTTT
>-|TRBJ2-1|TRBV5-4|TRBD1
CASRHGQGMGEQFF
TGTGCCAGCAGGCACGGACAGGGTATGGGTGAGCAGTTCTTC
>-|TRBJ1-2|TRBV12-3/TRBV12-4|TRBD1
CASSPTGLYGYTF
TGTGCCAGCAGCCCGACAGGGCTGTATGGCTACACCTTC
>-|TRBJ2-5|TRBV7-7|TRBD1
CASSPGGVSETQYF
TGTGCCAGCAGCCCAGGGGGCGTCTCGGAGACCCAGTACTTC
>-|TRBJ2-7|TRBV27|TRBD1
CASSLAGQGAYEQYF
TGTGCCAGCAGTTTGGCGGGACAGGGGGCCTACGAGCAGTACTTC
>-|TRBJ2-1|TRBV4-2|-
CASSQGPGNSYNEQFF
TGTGCCAGCAGCCAAGGGCCGGGAAACTCCTACAATGAGCAGTTCTTC
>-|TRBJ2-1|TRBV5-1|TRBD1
CASSSTGDSYNEQFF
TGCGCCAGCAGTTCAACAGGGGACTCCTACAATGAGCAGTTCTTC
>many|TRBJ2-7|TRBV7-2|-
CASSLGRENSYEQYF
TGTGCCAGCAGCCTGGGACGGGAGAACTCCTACGAGCAGTACTTC
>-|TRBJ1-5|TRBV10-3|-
CAISPGLYNQPQHF
TGTGCCATCAGTCCGGGACTTTACAATCAGCCCCAGCATTTT
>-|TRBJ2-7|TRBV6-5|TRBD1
CASSYSVGTGGYEQYF
TGTGCCAGCAGTTACTCGGTAGGGACAGGGGGCTACGAGCAGTACTTC
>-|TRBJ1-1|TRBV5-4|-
CASSLEFSGQTNEAFF
TGTGCCAGCAGCTTGGAATTCTCAGGACAGACCAATGAAGCTTTCTTT